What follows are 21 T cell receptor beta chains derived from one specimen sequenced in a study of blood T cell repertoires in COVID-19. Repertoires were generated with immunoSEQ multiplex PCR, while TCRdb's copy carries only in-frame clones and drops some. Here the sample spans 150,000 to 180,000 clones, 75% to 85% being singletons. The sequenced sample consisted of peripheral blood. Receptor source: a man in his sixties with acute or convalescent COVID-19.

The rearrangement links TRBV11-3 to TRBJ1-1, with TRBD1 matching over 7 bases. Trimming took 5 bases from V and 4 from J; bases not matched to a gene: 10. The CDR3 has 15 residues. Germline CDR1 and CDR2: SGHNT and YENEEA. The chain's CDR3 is CASSQKTAGGTEAFF. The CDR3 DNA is TGTGCCAGCAGCCAAAAGACCGCAGGGGGCACTGAAGCTTTCTTT.

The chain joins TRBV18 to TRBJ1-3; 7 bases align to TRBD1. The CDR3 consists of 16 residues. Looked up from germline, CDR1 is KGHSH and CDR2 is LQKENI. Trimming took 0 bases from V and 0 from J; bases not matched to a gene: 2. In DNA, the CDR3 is TGTGCCAGCTCACCACCAACAGGGGTCTCTGGAAACACCATATATTTT. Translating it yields CASSPPTGVSGNTIYF.

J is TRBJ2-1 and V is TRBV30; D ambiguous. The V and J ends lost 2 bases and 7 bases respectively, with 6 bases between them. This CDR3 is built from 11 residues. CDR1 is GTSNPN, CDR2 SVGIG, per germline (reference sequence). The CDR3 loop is CAWSPINEQFF. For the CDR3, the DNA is TGTGCCTGGAGTCCTATTAATGAGCAGTTCTTC.

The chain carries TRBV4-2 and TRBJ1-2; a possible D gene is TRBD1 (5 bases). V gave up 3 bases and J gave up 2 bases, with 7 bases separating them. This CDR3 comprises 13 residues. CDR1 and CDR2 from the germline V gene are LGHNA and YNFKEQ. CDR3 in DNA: TGTGCCAGCAGCCAGGGGGGAAACTATGGCTACACCTTC. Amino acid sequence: CASSQGGNYGYTF.

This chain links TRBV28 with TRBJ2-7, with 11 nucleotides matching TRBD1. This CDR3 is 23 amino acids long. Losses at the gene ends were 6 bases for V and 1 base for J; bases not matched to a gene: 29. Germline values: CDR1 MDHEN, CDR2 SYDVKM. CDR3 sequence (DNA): TGTGCCAGCAGCTTAAATCCCGGACAGGGGGCGAGGATGGAGATGGAACGGTCCTACGAGCAGTACTTC. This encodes CASSLNPGQGARMEMERSYEQYF. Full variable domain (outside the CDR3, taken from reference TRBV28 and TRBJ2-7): DVKVTQSSRYLVKRTGEKVFLECVQDMDHENMFWYRQDPGLGLRLIYFSYDVKMKEKGDIPEGYSVSREKKERFSLILESASTNQTSMYLCASSLNPGQGARMEMERSYEQYFGPGTRLTVT.

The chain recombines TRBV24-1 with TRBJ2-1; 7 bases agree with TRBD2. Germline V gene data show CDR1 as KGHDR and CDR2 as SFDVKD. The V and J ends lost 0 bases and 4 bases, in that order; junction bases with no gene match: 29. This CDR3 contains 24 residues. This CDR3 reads CATSDLPRSGWGGSGLISYNEQFF. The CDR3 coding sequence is TGTGCCACCAGTGATTTGCCTAGGTCGGGGTGGGGCGGGAGCGGTCTAATTTCTTACAATGAGCAGTTCTTC.

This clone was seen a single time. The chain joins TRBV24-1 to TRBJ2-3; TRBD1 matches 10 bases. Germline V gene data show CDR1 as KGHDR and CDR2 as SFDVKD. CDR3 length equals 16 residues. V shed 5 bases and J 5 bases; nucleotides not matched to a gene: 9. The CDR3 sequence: CATSGGQGGSVDTQYF. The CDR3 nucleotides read TGTGCCACCAGTGGCGGACAGGGGGGCAGTGTAGATACGCAGTATTTT.

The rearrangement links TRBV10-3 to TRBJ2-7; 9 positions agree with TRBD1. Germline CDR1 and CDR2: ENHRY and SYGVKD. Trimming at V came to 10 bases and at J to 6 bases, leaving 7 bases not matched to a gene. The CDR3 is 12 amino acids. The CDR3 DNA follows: TGTGCCACCAGGACAGGGGAGGGCGAGCAGTACTTC. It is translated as CATRTGEGEQYF.

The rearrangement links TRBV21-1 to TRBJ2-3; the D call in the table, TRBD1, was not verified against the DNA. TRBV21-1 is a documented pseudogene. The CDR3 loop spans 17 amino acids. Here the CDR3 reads CASSKGGCRGGTDTQYF. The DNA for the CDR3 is TGTGCCAGCAGCAAAGGAGGTTGCAGGGGCGGGACAGATACGCAGTATTTT.

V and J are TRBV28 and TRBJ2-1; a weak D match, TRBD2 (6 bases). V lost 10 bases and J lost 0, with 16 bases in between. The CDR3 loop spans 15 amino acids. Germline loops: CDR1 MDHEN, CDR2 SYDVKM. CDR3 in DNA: TGTGCCACCCGCGGCACTAGCTACTCCTACAATGAGCAGTTCTTC. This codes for CATRGTSYSYNEQFF.

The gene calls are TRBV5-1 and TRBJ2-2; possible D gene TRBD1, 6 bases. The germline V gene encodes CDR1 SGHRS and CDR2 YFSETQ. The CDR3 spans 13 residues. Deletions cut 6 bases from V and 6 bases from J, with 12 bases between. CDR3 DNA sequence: TGCGCCAGCACCCGCCAGGGGCCCGGGGAGCTGTTTTTT. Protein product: CASTRQGPGELFF. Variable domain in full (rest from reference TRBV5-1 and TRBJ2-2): KAGVTQTPRYLIKTRGQQVTLSCSPISGHRSVSWYQQTPGQGLQFLFEYFSETQRNKGNFPGRFSGRQFSNSRSEMNVSTLELGDSALYLCASTRQGPGELFFGEGSRLTVL.

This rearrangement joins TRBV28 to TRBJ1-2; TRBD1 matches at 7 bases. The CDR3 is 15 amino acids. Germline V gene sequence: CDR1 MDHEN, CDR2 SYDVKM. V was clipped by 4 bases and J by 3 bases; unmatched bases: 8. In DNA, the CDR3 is TGTGCCAGCAGTTCAGCCAAAGGGGGCGACTATGGCTACACCTTC. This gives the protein CASSSAKGGDYGYTF.

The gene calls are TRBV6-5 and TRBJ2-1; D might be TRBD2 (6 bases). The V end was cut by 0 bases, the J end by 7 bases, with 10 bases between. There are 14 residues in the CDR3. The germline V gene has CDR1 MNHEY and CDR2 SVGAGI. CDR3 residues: CASSYSTRPNEQFF. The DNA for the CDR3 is TGTGCCAGCAGTTACTCGACTAGGCCGAATGAGCAGTTCTTC.

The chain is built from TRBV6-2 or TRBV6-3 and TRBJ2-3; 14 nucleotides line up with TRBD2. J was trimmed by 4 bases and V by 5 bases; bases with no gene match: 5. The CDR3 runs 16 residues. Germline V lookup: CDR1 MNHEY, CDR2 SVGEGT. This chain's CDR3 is CASSVTSGGAADTQYF. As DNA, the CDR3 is TGTGCCAGCAGTGTGACTAGCGGGGGGGCCGCAGATACGCAGTATTTT.

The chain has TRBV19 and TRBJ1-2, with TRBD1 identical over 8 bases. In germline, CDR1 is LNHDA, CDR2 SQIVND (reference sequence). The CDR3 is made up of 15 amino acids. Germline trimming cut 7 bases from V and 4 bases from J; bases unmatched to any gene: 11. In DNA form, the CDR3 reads TGTGCCAGTAATAGAGGACAGGGCTTCCCCTATGGCTACACCTTC. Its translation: CASNRGQGFPYGYTF. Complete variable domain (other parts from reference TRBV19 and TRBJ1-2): DGGITQSPKYLFRKEGQNVTLSCEQNLNHDAMYWYRQDPGQGLRLIYYSQIVNDFQKGDIAEGYSVSREKKESFPLTVTSAQKNPTAFYLCASNRGQGFPYGYTFGSGTRLTVV.

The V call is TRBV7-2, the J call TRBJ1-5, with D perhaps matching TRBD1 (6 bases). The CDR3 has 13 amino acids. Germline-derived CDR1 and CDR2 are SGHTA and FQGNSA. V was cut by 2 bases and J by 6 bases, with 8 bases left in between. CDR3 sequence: CASSLTGRQPQHF. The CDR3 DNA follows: TGTGCCAGCAGCTTAACAGGGCGTCAGCCCCAGCATTTT. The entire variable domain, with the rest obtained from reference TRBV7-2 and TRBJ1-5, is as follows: GAGVSQSPSNKVTEKGKDVELRCDPISGHTALYWYRQSLGQGLEFLIYFQGNSAPDKSGLPSDRFSAERTGGSVSTLTIQRTQQEDSAVYLCASSLTGRQPQHFGDGTRLSIL.

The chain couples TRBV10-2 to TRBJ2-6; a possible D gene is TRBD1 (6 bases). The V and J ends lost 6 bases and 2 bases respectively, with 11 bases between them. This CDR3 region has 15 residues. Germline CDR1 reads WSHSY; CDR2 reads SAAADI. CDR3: CASRIGGAGANVLTF. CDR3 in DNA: TGCGCCAGCAGGATTGGGGGCGCTGGGGCCAACGTCCTGACTTTC.

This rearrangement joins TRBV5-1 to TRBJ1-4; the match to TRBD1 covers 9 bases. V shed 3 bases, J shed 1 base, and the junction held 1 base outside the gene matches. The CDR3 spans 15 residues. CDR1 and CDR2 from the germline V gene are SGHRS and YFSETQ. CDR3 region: CASSSTGGTNEKLFF. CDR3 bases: TGCGCCAGCAGCTCGACAGGGGGAACTAATGAAAAACTGTTTTTT.

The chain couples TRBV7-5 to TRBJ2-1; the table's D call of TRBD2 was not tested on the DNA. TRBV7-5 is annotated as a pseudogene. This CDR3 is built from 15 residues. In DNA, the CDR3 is TGTGCCAGAAGCTTAACGGGGGGCCCCGTTTATGAGCAGTTCTTC. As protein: CARSLTGGPVYEQFF.

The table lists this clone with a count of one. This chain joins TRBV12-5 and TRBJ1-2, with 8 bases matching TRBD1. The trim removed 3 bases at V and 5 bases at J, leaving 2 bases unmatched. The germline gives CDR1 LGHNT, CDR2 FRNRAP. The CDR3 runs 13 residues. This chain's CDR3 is CASGLGQGYGYTF. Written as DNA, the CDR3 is TGTGCTAGTGGTTTAGGACAGGGATATGGCTACACCTTC.

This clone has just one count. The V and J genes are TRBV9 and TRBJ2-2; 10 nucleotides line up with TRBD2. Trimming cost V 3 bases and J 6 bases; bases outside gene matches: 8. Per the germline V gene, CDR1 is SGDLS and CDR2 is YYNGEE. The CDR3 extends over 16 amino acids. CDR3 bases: TGTGCCAGCAGCGCAACCCGGACTAGCGGTCCCGGGGAGCTGTTTTTT. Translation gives CASSATRTSGPGELFF.